Listed here are 23 T cell receptor beta chains from one sample, sequenced in a study of control samples from healthy donors and cancer patients. TCRdb's copy holds only in-frame clones and misses some; the assay was immunoSEQ multiplex PCR. The repertoire consists of more than 35,000 clones, with around 83% occurring once and the leading ten covering 20% to 25%. Material: PBMCs. Receptors originate from a woman between 55 and 75 years old with lung cancer.

The V gene is TRBV7-9, the J gene TRBJ1-4; D uncertain. Trimming stripped 1 base from V and 8 bases from J, with 17 bases between. Germline V lookup: CDR1 SEHNR, CDR2 FQNEAQ (reference sequence). The CDR3 is made up of 16 amino acids. Here the CDR3 DNA reads TGTGCCAGCAGCTTAGGTGATTTGGCTGTCGGAGAAAAACTGTTTTTT. Its protein product is CASSLGDLAVGEKLFF.

V and J are TRBV7-3 and TRBJ1-1; possibly TRBD1 for D (6 bases). V was pared by 4 bases and J by 8 bases, with 14 bases between. The length of the CDR3 is 13 residues. Germline values: CDR1 SGHTA, CDR2 FQGTGA. The CDR3 sequence is CASSWGKGEEAFF. DNA of the CDR3: TGTGCCAGCAGCTGGGGGAAGGGGGAGGAAGCTTTCTTT.

V usage is TRBV2 and J usage is TRBJ2-7; 8 bases are shared with TRBD1. The J segment lost 0 bases and the V segment lost 7 bases, leaving 5 bases of the junction unmatched. The CDR3 consists of 14 residues. CDR1 SNHLY and CDR2 FYNNEI come from the germline V gene. The DNA of the CDR3 is TGTGCCAGCACAGGGGGCTCCCTCTCCTACGAGCAGTACTTC. Its protein product is CASTGGSLSYEQYF.

CDR3 DNA sequence: TGTGCCACACGGGCGGGGGGGTCCAATTCACCCCTCCACTTT. Amino acid sequence: CATRAGGSNSPLHF. V gene TRBV6-5 combines with J gene TRBJ1-6; tentative D call: TRBD1 (5 bases). CDR1 is MNHEY, CDR2 SVGAGI, per germline. V lost 10 bases and J 7 bases, leaving 17 bases between the germline ends. The CDR3 covers 14 residues.

This chain links TRBV7-3 with TRBJ2-1, with TRBD2 as a possible D gene (6 bases). V gave up 5 bases and J gave up 3 bases, with 14 bases separating them. The germline V gene has CDR1 SGHTA and CDR2 FQGTGA. The CDR3 has 15 amino acids. For the CDR3, the DNA is TGTGCCAGCAGCCGGAATCAGGGACTCTACAATGAGCAGTTCTTC. It translates to CASSRNQGLYNEQFF.

This chain connects TRBV5-1 to TRBJ2-3; D not certain. The V and J ends lost 2 bases and 2 bases respectively, with 9 bases between them. Germline values: CDR1 SGHRS, CDR2 YFSETQ. The CDR3 sequence is 14 residues long. The CDR3 is CASSLRFLTDTQYF. The CDR3 bases are TGCGCCAGCAGCTTAAGGTTTCTCACAGATACGCAGTATTTT.

The rearrangement links TRBV30 to TRBJ1-5; the D is unclear. CDR1 and CDR2 (germline): GTSNPN, SVGIG (reference sequence). This CDR3 contains 16 residues. Trimming left V 0 bases short and J 2 bases short, with 14 bases between. CDR3 bases: TGTGCCTGGAGTGTAATAACCGGGAATCGCAATCAGCCCCAGCATTTT. Residues: CAWSVITGNRNQPQHF.

The genes are TRBV7-9 and TRBJ2-1; D might be TRBD2 (6 bases). Germline values: CDR1 SEHNR, CDR2 FQNEAQ (reference sequence). The CDR3 loop spans 10 amino acids. V was cut by 8 bases and J by 7 bases, with 6 bases left in between. The CDR3 bases are TGTGCCAGCGGAGGGAATGAGCAGTTCTTC. This translates into CASGGNEQFF.

This clone was counted a single time. The V call is TRBV7-3, the J call TRBJ2-3; unclear D gene. Between the trimmed V and J ends, which lost 5 bases and 1 base, there was a span of 7 bases. The germline V gene encodes CDR1 SGHTA and CDR2 FQGTGA. CDR3 size: 13 residues. The CDR3 loop reads CASSLFGTDTQYF. CDR3 DNA sequence: TGTGCCAGCAGCCTCTTCGGCACAGATACGCAGTATTTT.

A single count supports this clone. The chain is built from TRBV11-3 and TRBJ2-5; D might be TRBD1 or TRBD2, each matching 6 bases. Trimming stripped 0 bases from V and 1 base from J, with 9 bases between. Per germline, CDR1 SGHNT and CDR2 YENEEA. The CDR3 is made up of 15 amino acids. In DNA form, the CDR3 reads TGTGCCAGCAGCTTAGAAGGGGGGTTCCAAGAGACCCAGTACTTC. It codes for CASSLEGGFQETQYF.

DNA of the CDR3: TGTGCCAGCCCCCCCCAAGGTCAACTCGACCCTTTCACCTTC. It is translated as CASPPQGQLDPFTF. This chain uses TRBV18 with TRBJ1-2; D is uncertain. Germline V CDR1 and CDR2: KGHSH, LQKENI. The V end was cut by 8 bases, the J end by 13 bases, with 26 bases between. This CDR3 is 14 amino acids long.

The chain combines TRBV7-9 with TRBJ1-2; D remains ambiguous. The CDR3 runs 14 residues. From germline, CDR1 is SEHNR and CDR2 FQNEAQ (reference sequence). The V and J ends lost 3 bases and 8 bases respectively, with 16 bases between them. The CDR3 sequence is CASSLMEAGSGYTF. CDR3 in DNA: TGTGCCAGCAGCTTGATGGAGGCGGGGTCGGGCTACACCTTC. The full variable domain, rest sourced from reference TRBV7-9 and TRBJ1-2, is DTGVSQNPRHKITKRGQNVTFRCDPISEHNRLYWYRQTLGQGPEFLTYFQNEAQLEKSRLLSDRFSAERPKGSFSTLEIQRTEQGDSAMYLCASSLMEAGSGYTFGSGTRLTVV.

The count of this clone is one. The chain combines TRBV12-3 or TRBV12-4 with TRBJ2-1, with D possibly matching TRBD1 (5 bases). V was cut by 5 bases and J by 9 bases, with 8 bases left in between. The CDR3 covers 11 residues. The CDR3 DNA is TGTGCCAGCAGTCCCCAGGGTGAGCAGTTCTTC. This sequence encodes CASSPQGEQFF.

V and J are TRBV5-1 and TRBJ2-7, with TRBD1 as a possible D gene (6 bases). CDR3 size: 15 residues. V lost 3 bases and J 7 bases, leaving 20 bases between the germline ends. Germline lookup yields CDR1 SGHRS and CDR2 YFSETQ. The CDR3 is CASSYDRPAAEEQYF. CDR3 sequence (DNA): TGCGCCAGCAGCTATGACAGGCCAGCAGCGGAAGAGCAGTACTTC.

This rearrangement joins TRBV7-8 to TRBJ1-4, with D possibly matching TRBD1 (6 bases). V shed 6 bases and J shed 6 bases, with 11 bases lying between them. Germline V gene lookup returns CDR1 SGHVS and CDR2 FQNEAQ. CDR3 size: 13 residues. CDR3 amino acids: CASRGGNDEKLFF. The CDR3 coding sequence is TGTGCCAGCAGAGGGGGAAATGATGAAAAACTGTTTTTT. The whole variable domain, remainder taken from reference TRBV7-8 and TRBJ1-4, is GAGVSQSPRYKVAKRGQDVALRCDPISGHVSLFWYQQALGQGPEFLTYFQNEAQLDKSGLPSDRFFAERPEGSVSTLKIQRTQQEDSAVYLCASRGGNDEKLFFGSGTQLSVL.

The chain carries TRBV2 and TRBJ2-1, with unresolved D. Germline assignment: CDR1 SNHLY and CDR2 FYNNEI. Trimming removed 5 bases from V and 6 bases from J, with 2 bases in between. CDR3 length equals 10 residues. The CDR3: CASSINEQFF. The CDR3 DNA reads TGTGCCAGCAGTATCAATGAGCAGTTCTTC.

The chain joins TRBV4-2 to TRBJ2-1; 9 nucleotides line up with TRBD2. This CDR3 spans 16 amino acids. Trimming cost V 3 bases and J 6 bases; bases outside gene matches: 9. In germline, CDR1 is LGHNA, CDR2 YNFKEQ. This chain's CDR3 is CASSHLTAGGINEQFF. The DNA of the CDR3 is TGTGCCAGCAGCCATTTGACCGCGGGGGGGATCAATGAGCAGTTCTTC.

Concerning this clone: One junction end disagrees with the germline gene, perhaps due to a read error. The chain recombines TRBV7-7 with TRBJ2-5; no firm D call. The CDR3 is 13 residues long. Per the germline V gene, CDR1 is SSHAT and CDR2 is FNYEAQ (reference sequence). CDR3 bases: TGTGCTAGCAGCCCTAGAGTCCAAGAGACCCAGTACTTC. Its protein product is CASSPRVQETQYF.

The chain joins TRBV15 to TRBJ2-3, with 9 positions matching TRBD2. Germline V gene data show CDR1 as LNHNV and CDR2 as YYDKDF (reference sequence). The V gene end was trimmed by 6 bases and the J gene end by 4 bases; junction bases not matched to a gene: 5. The CDR3 contains 14 residues. CDR3: CATSPSGIADTQYF. CDR3 bases: TGTGCCACCAGTCCTAGCGGGATAGCAGATACGCAGTATTTT.

This rearrangement joins TRBV28 to TRBJ1-4; no clear D. V lost 4 bases, J lost 9 bases, and 12 bases lay in between. The CDR3 runs to 13 residues. In germline, CDR1 is MDHEN, CDR2 SYDVKM. CDR3 residues: CASSSEGLQKLFF. CDR3 bases: TGTGCCAGCAGTTCGGAAGGGTTGCAAAAACTGTTTTTT.

The chain links TRBV30 to TRBJ1-2; weak D call: TRBD1 (5 bases). Trimming stripped 5 bases from V and 0 bases from J, with 13 bases between. Per germline, CDR1 GTSNPN and CDR2 SVGIG (reference sequence). This CDR3 contains 14 residues. The CDR3 is CAWYPQGTNYGYTF. As DNA, the CDR3 is TGTGCCTGGTACCCTCAGGGAACTAACTATGGCTACACCTTC.

The rearrangement joins TRBV9 to TRBJ1-1, with 7 bases matching TRBD1. The CDR3 covers 13 residues. Germline lookup yields CDR1 SGDLS and CDR2 YYNGEE. Trimming at V came to 7 bases and at J to 3 bases, leaving 6 bases not matched to a gene. CDR3 protein: CASGGGVDTEAFF. CDR3 DNA: TGTGCCAGCGGAGGGGGCGTCGACACTGAAGCTTTCTTT.

This clone was seen only once. The chain employs TRBV7-6 and TRBJ2-3, with TRBD2 identical over 12 bases. Germline V lookup: CDR1 SGHVS, CDR2 FNYEAQ. The CDR3 consists of 20 residues. J lost 2 bases, V lost 0 bases, and 12 bases had no gene match. CDR3 sequence: CASSLASSGGAQGNTDTQYF. CDR3 nucleotide sequence: TGTGCCAGCAGCTTAGCCTCTAGCGGGGGGGCGCAGGGCAACACAGATACGCAGTATTTT.